The clone carrying this TCR beta chain was observed a handful of times. The antigen is not known. This entry belongs to a study of identical twins. The authors used template switching to add a universal primer site and gave cDNA unique molecular identifiers. MiXCR, run by TCRdb on the 5' RACE reads, gives a single entry per CDR3 protein. The profile shows hundreds of thousands of distinct CDR3 sequences, 20% to 25% of them singletons. Findings and caveats of the study: The abundant beta clonotypes from cord blood had fewer insertions, and memory repertoires had none of this. The conclusions drew on cross-sectional statistical analysis instead of tracking the same donors.

V lost 4 bases to trimming and J lost 5 bases, with 20 bases between them. The CDR3 contains 16 residues. CDR1 is MGHRA, CDR2 YSYEKL, per germline. These data are also associated with another study on yellow fever vaccine responses in identical twins. This second report adds: Reports say the vaccine T cell response in twins looked partly convergent and partly personalized.

The source of this sequence is a woman under 30 in good health. The chain has TRBV4-1 and TRBJ1-1; TRBD1 is a possible D gene (6 bases). Sequenced material: CD4+ T cells sorted from blood. For the CDR3, the DNA is TGCGCCAGCAGCCCACGGGACGGCTTAAGGGGGACTGAAGCTTTCTTT. Translated, it gives CASSPRDGLRGTEAFF.